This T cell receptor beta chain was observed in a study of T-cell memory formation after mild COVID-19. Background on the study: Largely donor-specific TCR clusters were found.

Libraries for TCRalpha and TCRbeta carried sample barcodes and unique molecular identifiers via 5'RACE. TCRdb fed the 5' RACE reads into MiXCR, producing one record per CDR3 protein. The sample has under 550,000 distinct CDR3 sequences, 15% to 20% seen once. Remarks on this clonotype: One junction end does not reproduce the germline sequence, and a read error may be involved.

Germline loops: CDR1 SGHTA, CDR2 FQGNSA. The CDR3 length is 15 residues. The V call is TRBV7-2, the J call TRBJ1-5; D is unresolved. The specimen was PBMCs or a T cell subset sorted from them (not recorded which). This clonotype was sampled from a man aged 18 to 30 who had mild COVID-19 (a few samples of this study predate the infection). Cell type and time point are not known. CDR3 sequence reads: CDSSSAYGLNQPQHF. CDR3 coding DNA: TGTGACAGCAGCTCGGCGTACGGTCTGAATCAGCCCCAGCATTTT.